Sequencing of this T cell receptor beta chain was carried out in a study of blood T cell repertoires in COVID-19. At the level of the study: The United States, Italy and Spain supplied acute and convalescent COVID-19 samples. Nucleic acid was either cDNA or gDNA, and it came from T cells, B-cell-depleted T cells, or PBMCs.

As processed by the authors: Amplification of reference gene primers provided the estimated nucleated cell counts. Profiling relied on immunoSEQ multiplex PCR, and the TCRdb table lists in-frame clones only, not all of them. V, J and clone size reflect that table, while D and trimming were determined from the DNA. Found here are about 200,000 clones, 80% of them singletons; the top ten hold around 6.9%. The CDR3 consists of 14 residues. The ends were cut back, 2 bases at V and 2 bases at J, with 10 bases in the middle. Germline assignment: CDR1 GTSNPN and CDR2 SVGIG (reference sequence). The TCR sequence derives from a man between 60 and 75 years old with acute or convalescent COVID-19. The chain combines TRBV30 with TRBJ1-3; perhaps TRBD1 as D (6 bases). The specimen was peripheral blood. The CDR3, as DNA: TGTGCCTGGAGTTCAGGGGCGCCTGGAAACACCATATATTTT. Encoded protein: CAWSSGAPGNTIYF.